The 9 T cell receptor beta chains in this list originate from one sample, sequenced in a study of beta chain features in type 1 diabetes. TCRB transcripts that were expressed got sequenced, as all of the isolated RNA had been reverse transcribed. Profiled with immunoSEQ multiplex PCR; TCRdb holds only in-frame clones, not every one. The sample includes hundreds of thousands of clones, approximately 15% seen only once; the top ten take approximately 6.7%. The sequencing input was central memory CD4+ T cells from blood. Receptors were obtained from a man aged 25-45 years in good health.

The chain joins TRBV7-6 to TRBJ1-1; D possibly corresponds to TRBD1 (5 bases). This CDR3 contains 14 residues. Germline V lookup: CDR1 SGHVS, CDR2 FNYEAQ. Trimming removed 5 bases from V and 1 base from J, with 11 bases in between. In nucleotides, the CDR3 is TGTGCCAGCAGCCCGGGACGGGCGAACACTGAAGCTTTCTTT. This encodes CASSPGRANTEAFF. Full variable domain (missing parts from reference TRBV7-6 and TRBJ1-1): GAGVSQSPRYKVTKRGQDVALRCDPISGHVSLYWYRQALGQGPEFLTYFNYEAQQDKSGLPNDRFSAERPEGSISTLTIQRTEQRDSAMYRCASSPGRANTEAFFGQGTRLTVV.

This clone was found a few times. The chain is built from TRBV2 and TRBJ1-2; D not resolved. The CDR3 runs 12 residues. Trimming took off 5 bases at V and 4 bases at J, with 8 bases between the two ends. Germline V gives CDR1 SNHLY, CDR2 FYNNEI. The CDR3 sequence: CASSPRIYGYTF. CDR3 sequence (DNA): TGTGCCAGCAGTCCTCGTATCTATGGCTACACCTTC.

This clone appeared many times. The CDR3 sequence: CASSAADTGELFF. The DNA of the CDR3 is TGTGCCAGCAGTGCTGCCGACACCGGGGAGCTGTTTTTT. The chain carries TRBV2 and TRBJ2-2; no clear D gene. V was trimmed by 4 bases and J by 3 bases, leaving 6 bases between them. The CDR3 length is 13 residues. Germline V CDR1 and CDR2: SNHLY, FYNNEI.

The chain employs TRBV7-2 and TRBJ2-1; D unresolved. CDR1 and CDR2 from the germline V gene are SGHTA and FQGNSA. The germline V and J ends were trimmed by 3 bases and 4 bases, with 22 bases remaining between them. The CDR3 runs 18 residues. For the CDR3, the DNA is TGTGCCAGCAGCTTTGCCCCGAACATGCGTGCATGGTACAATGAGCAGTTCTTC. This encodes CASSFAPNMRAWYNEQFF.

The chain recombines TRBV18 with TRBJ2-7; D not certain. Germline values: CDR1 KGHSH, CDR2 LQKENI. With 0 bases removed from V and 3 bases from J, the gap between germline ends came to 15 bases. This CDR3 spans 16 amino acids. The CDR3 here is CASSPPGGRRDYEQYF. As DNA, the CDR3 is TGTGCCAGCTCACCACCGGGTGGCCGGAGAGACTACGAGCAGTACTTC. Based on the CDR3 plus reference TRBV18 and TRBJ2-7, the full variable domain is NAGVMQNPRHLVRRRGQEARLRCSPMKGHSHVYWYRQLPEEGLKFMVYLQKENIIDESGMPKERFSAEFPKEGPSILRIQQVVRGDSAAYFCASSPPGGRRDYEQYFGPGTRLTVT.

V and J are TRBV25-1 and TRBJ1-2, with a weak D call TRBD1 (6 bases). Deletions cut 8 bases from V and 0 bases from J, with 16 bases between. The CDR3 has 15 amino acids. Germline V gene sequence: CDR1 MGHDK, CDR2 SYGVNS. The DNA for the CDR3 is TGTGCCAGCCGATCGACAGGTCGGGCTAACTATGGCTACACCTTC. Its protein is CASRSTGRANYGYTF.

The chain couples TRBV21-1 to TRBJ2-1; the table calls TRBD1, which could not be checked here. TRBV21-1 represents a pseudogene. This CDR3 comprises 15 residues. The CDR3 DNA sequence: TGTGCCAGCAGCAAAAGGACACCCCAGTGGGGTGAGCAGTTCTTC. Protein sequence: CASSKRTPQWGEQFF.

A few counts support this clone. V gene TRBV7-9 combines with J gene TRBJ2-3; the match to TRBD2 covers 7 bases. This CDR3 has 13 amino acids. V lost 4 bases and J lost 7; bases outside the gene matches: 5. CDR1 and CDR2 from the germline V gene are SEHNR and FQNEAQ (reference sequence). The CDR3: CASSSPAGNTQYF. As DNA, the CDR3 is TGTGCCAGCAGCTCCCCAGCGGGGAATACGCAGTATTTT.

Written as DNA, the CDR3 is TGTGCCATCAGTGGACTAGCGGGAGGGACTAGCACAGATACGCAGTATTTT. Translated: CAISGLAGGTSTDTQYF. The J gene is TRBJ2-3, the V gene TRBV10-3; 14 nucleotides match TRBD2. V gave up 4 bases and J gave up 0 bases; unmatched junction bases: 3. This CDR3 comprises 17 residues. Germline V gene sequence: CDR1 ENHRY, CDR2 SYGVKD.